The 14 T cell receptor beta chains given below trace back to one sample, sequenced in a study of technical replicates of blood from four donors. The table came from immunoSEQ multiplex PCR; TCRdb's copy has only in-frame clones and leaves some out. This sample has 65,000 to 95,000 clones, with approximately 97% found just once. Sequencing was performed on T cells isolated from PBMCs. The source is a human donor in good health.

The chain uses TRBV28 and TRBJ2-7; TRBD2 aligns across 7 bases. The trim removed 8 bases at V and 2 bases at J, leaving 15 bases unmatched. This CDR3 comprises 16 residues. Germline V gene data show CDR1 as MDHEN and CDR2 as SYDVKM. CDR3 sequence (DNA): TGTGCCAGCCTTGCCCCGACTAGCTTAGGGACCTACGAGCAGTACTTC. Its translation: CASLAPTSLGTYEQYF.

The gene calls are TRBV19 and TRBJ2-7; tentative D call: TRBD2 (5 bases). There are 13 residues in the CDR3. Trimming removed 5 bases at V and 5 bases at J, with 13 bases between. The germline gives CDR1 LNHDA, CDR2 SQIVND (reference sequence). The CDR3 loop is CASSYGIGDEQYF. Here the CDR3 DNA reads TGTGCCAGTAGTTACGGAATCGGGGACGAGCAGTACTTC.

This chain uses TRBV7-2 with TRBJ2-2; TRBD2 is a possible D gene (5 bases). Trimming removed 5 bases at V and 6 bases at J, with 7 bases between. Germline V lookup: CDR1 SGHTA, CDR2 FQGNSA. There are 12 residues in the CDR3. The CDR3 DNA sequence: TGTGCCAGCAGCAAGAGGGCCGGGGAGCTGTTTTTT. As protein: CASSKRAGELFF.

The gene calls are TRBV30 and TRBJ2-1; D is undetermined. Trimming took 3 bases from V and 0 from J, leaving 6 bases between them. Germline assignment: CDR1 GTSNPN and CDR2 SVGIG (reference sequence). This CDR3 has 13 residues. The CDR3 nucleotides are TGTGCCTGGAGCTCTAGCTCCTACAATGAGCAGTTCTTC. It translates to CAWSSSSYNEQFF.

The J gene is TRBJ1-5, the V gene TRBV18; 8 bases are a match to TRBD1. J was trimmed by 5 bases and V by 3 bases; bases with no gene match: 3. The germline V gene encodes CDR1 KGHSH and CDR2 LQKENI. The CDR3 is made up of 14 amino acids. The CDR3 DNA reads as TGTGCCAGCTCACCCGGACAGGGCCATCAGCCCCAGCATTTT. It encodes CASSPGQGHQPQHF.

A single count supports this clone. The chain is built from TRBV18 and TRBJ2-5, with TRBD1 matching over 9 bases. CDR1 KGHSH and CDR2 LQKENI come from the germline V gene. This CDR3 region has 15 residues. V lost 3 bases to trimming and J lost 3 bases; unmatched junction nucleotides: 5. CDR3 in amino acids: CASSPRTGDEETQYF. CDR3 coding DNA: TGTGCCAGCTCACCGAGGACAGGGGATGAAGAGACCCAGTACTTC.

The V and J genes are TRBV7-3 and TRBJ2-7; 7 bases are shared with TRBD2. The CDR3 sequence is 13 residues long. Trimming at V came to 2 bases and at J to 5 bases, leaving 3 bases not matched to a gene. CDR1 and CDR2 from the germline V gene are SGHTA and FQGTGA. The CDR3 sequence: CASSLGGRNEQYF. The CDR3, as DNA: TGTGCCAGCAGCTTAGGCGGGAGAAACGAGCAGTACTTC. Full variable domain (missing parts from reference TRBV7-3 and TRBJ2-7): GAGVSQTPSNKVTEKGKYVELRCDPISGHTALYWYRQSLGQGPEFLIYFQGTGAADDSGLPNDRFFAVRPEGSVSTLKIQRTERGDSAVYLCASSLGGRNEQYFGPGTRLTVT.

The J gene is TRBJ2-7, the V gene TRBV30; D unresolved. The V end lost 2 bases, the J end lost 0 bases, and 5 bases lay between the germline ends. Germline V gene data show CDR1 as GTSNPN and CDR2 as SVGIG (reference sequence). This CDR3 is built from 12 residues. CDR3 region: CAWSFSSYEQYF. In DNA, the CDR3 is TGTGCCTGGAGTTTTAGCTCCTACGAGCAGTACTTC.

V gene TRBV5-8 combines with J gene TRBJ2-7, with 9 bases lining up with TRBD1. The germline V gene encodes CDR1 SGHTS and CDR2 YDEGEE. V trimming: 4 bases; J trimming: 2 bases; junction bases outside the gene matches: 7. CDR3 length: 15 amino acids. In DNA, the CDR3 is TGTGCCAGCAGCCAACGGGACAGGGTCACCTACGAGCAGTACTTC. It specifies CASSQRDRVTYEQYF.

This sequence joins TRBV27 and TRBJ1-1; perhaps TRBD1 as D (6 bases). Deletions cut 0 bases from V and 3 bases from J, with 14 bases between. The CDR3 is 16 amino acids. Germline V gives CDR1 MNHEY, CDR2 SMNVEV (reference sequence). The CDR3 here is CASSLSWGGQDTEAFF. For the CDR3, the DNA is TGTGCCAGCAGTTTATCTTGGGGGGGGCAGGACACTGAAGCTTTCTTT.

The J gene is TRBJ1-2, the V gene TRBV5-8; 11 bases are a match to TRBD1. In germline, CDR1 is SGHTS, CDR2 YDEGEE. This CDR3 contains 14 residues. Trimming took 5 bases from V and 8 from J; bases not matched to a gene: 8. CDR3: CASSKGQGVIGYTF. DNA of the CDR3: TGTGCCAGCAGTAAGGGACAGGGGGTGATCGGCTACACCTTC. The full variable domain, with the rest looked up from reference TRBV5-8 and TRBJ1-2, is EAGVTQSPTHLIKTRGQQATLRCSPISGHTSVYWYQQALGLGLQFLLWYDEGEERNRGNFPPRFSGRQFPNYSSELNVNALELEDSALYLCASSKGQGVIGYTFGSGTRLTVV.

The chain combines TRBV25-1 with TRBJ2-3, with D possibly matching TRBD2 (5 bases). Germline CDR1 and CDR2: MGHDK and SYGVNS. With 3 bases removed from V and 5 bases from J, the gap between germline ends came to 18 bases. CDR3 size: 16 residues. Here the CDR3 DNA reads TGTGCCAGCAGTGAGCCTACCGGGCGGGCCGGAGATACGCAGTATTTT. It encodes CASSEPTGRAGDTQYF.

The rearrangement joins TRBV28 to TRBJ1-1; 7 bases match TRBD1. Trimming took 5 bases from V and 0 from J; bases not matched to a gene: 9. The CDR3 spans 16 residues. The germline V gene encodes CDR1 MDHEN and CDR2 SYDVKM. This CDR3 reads CASSLTGDGMNTEAFF. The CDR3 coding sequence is TGTGCCAGCAGTCTTACAGGGGATGGCATGAACACTGAAGCTTTCTTT.

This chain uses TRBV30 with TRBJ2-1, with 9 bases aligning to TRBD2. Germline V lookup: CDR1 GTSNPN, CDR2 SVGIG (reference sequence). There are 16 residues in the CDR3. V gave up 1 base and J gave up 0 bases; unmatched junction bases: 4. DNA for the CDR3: TGTGCCTGGAGTGGCCTAGCGGGAAGCTCCTACAATGAGCAGTTCTTC. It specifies CAWSGLAGSSYNEQFF.